The rows below give T cell receptor beta chains drawn from one sample of a study of T-cell memory formation after mild COVID-19. TCRdb redid the calling of the 5' RACE reads with MiXCR, one entry per CDR3 protein. Of roughly 130,000 distinct CDR3 sequences in the sample, roughly 6.2% were seen once. What was sequenced was PBMCs or a T cell subset sorted from them (not recorded which). Receptors were obtained from an adult woman who had mild COVID-19 (a few samples of this study predate the infection). Cell type and time point are not known. Both conserved end residues are part of each CDR3. The D gene is left open where the match is weak. Clone size is shown for a subset of rows, as once, few, many or a class of expanded clone.

few	TRBV5-1	TRBJ1-1	TRBD1	CASSLGGDSNTEAFF	TGCGCCAGCAGCTTGGGGGGGGACAGTAACACTGAAGCTTTCTTT
many	TRBV7-2	TRBJ2-7	TRBD2	CASSLGGTSGTYEQYF	TGTGCCAGCAGCTTAGGGGGGACTAGCGGGACCTACGAGCAGTACTTC
.	TRBV6-2/TRBV6-3	TRBJ2-3	TRBD2	CASSVGLAGFSDTQYF	TGTGCCAGCAGTGTCGGACTAGCGGGATTTTCAGATACGCAGTATTTT
.	TRBV6-2/TRBV6-3	TRBJ2-3	TRBD2	CASSYSQGAGGDTQYF	TGTGCCAGCAGTTACTCGCAAGGAGCGGGAGGAGATACGCAGTATTTT
many	TRBV4-1	TRBJ2-7	.	CASSQTAHAEYEQYF	TGCGCCAGCAGCCAAACGGCTCACGCCGAGTACGAGCAGTACTTC
many	TRBV7-9	TRBJ1-1	.	CASSLRRVSEAFF	TGTGCCAGCAGCCTCCGTCGGGTCTCTGAAGCTTTCTTT
few	TRBV7-9	TRBJ2-5	TRBD1	CASSSGDSQGTQYF	TGTGCCAGCAGCTCAGGGGACAGCCAAGGGACCCAGTACTTC
.	TRBV5-6	TRBJ1-2	TRBD1	CASNARTGNYGYTF	TGTGCCAGCAACGCTAGGACAGGGAACTATGGCTACACCTTC
.	TRBV9	TRBJ2-2	.	CASSVSDSVITNTGELFF	TGTGCCAGCAGCGTTTCGGACAGCGTAATAACGAACACCGGGGAGCTGTTTTTT
few	TRBV20-1	TRBJ2-1	.	CSASGRIHNEQFF	TGCAGTGCTAGCGGGAGAATTCACAATGAGCAGTTCTTC
few	TRBV20-1	TRBJ1-2	TRBD1	CSAPRTGGVGGYTF	TGCAGTGCTCCCCGGACAGGGGGCGTCGGTGGCTACACCTTC
.	TRBV12-3/TRBV12-4	TRBJ1-1	.	CASSLSPLGGLNTEAFF	TGTGCCAGCAGTTTATCACCTCTGGGGGGTTTGAACACTGAAGCTTTCTTT
many	TRBV7-8	TRBJ2-7	.	CASSPISYEQYF	TGTGCCAGCAGCCCCATCTCCTACGAGCAGTACTTC
many	TRBV5-1	TRBJ2-7	.	CASSPWTSYEQYF	TGCGCCAGCAGCCCGTGGACAAGTTACGAGCAGTACTTC
many	TRBV7-8	TRBJ2-7	TRBD1	CASSLAGGRNEQYF	TGTGCCAGCAGCTTAGCAGGGGGCCGGAACGAGCAGTACTTC
.	TRBV12-3/TRBV12-4	TRBJ2-3	.	CASGNRADTQYF	TGTGCCAGCGGGAATAGAGCAGATACGCAGTATTTT
.	TRBV5-6	TRBJ2-1	TRBD2	CASSLGASGRGYEQFF	TGTGCCAGCAGCTTGGGGGCTAGCGGGAGGGGCTATGAGCAGTTCTTC
.	TRBV15	TRBJ1-1	TRBD1	CATSPRTGRYTEAFF	TGTGCCACCAGCCCCCGGACAGGGCGATACACTGAAGCTTTCTTT
few	TRBV11-1	TRBJ2-5	.	CASSLAQGVGGETQYF	TGTGCCAGCAGCTTGGCGCAGGGAGTAGGTGGGGAGACCCAGTACTTC
many	TRBV4-2	TRBJ1-2	.	CASSQDRFGGTYSQGYTF	TGTGCCAGCAGCCAAGACAGGTTCGGAGGGACCTACAGCCAGGGCTACACCTTC
.	TRBV12-3/TRBV12-4	TRBJ1-6	.	CASSFAGTPFNSPLHF	TGTGCCAGCAGTTTTGCAGGGACACCCTTTAATTCACCCCTCCACTTT
few	TRBV9	TRBJ2-4	TRBD2	CASSIPGTSGEYPENIQYF	TGTGCCAGCAGCATCCCGGGGACTAGCGGGGAGTATCCGGAAAACATTCAGTACTTC
.	TRBV5-8	TRBJ2-1	TRBD2	CASSFGLARFF	TGTGCCAGCAGCTTTGGACTAGCACGGTTCTTC
few	TRBV27	TRBJ2-3	.	CASTISGRTDTQYF	TGTGCCAGCACCATTAGCGGACGCACAGATACGCAGTATTTT
many	TRBV6-5	TRBJ2-5	TRBD2	CASRRTSGGGETQYF	TGTGCCAGCAGACGGACTAGCGGGGGAGGAGAGACCCAGTACTTC
.	TRBV5-5	TRBJ2-1	.	CASSLGPRDSEFF	TGTGCCAGCAGCTTAGGACCCCGGGACTCAGAGTTCTTC
few	TRBV7-2	TRBJ2-5	.	CASSLYRETQYF	TGTGCCAGCAGTCTCTATCGAGAGACCCAGTACTTC
many	TRBV12-3/TRBV12-4	TRBJ2-5	.	CASSLASIRETQYF	TGTGCCAGCAGTTTAGCGTCGATCCGCGAGACCCAGTACTTC
few	TRBV7-9	TRBJ2-7	.	CASTAGATYEQYF	TGTGCCAGCACTGCAGGGGCGACCTACGAGCAGTACTTC
many	TRBV5-1	TRBJ2-3	.	CASSLGGVEDTQYF	TGCGCCAGCAGCTTGGGTGGGGTAGAAGATACGCAGTATTTT
.	TRBV12-3/TRBV12-4	TRBJ2-1	.	CASGREGLVNEQFF	TGTGCCAGCGGCCGTGAGGGGTTGGTCAATGAGCAGTTCTTC
.	TRBV6-2/TRBV6-3	TRBJ2-3	.	CASSYRQLTDTQYF	TGTGCCAGCAGTTACCGGCAGCTCACAGATACGCAGTATTTT
.	TRBV7-2	TRBJ1-2	.	CASSLRVRRNYGYTF	TGTGCCAGCAGCTTAAGGGTGAGGAGGAACTATGGCTACACCTTC
few	TRBV5-6	TRBJ1-1	.	CASSLAGEAFF	TGTGCCAGCAGCTTGGCAGGGGAGGCTTTCTTT
.	TRBV12-3/TRBV12-4	TRBJ1-2	.	CASTSQGSYGYTF	TGTGCCAGCACCTCGCAGGGCTCCTATGGCTACACCTTC
many	TRBV29-1	TRBJ1-1	.	CSVGANRAIAEAFF	TGCAGCGTTGGGGCGAACAGGGCTATTGCTGAAGCTTTCTTT
.	TRBV6-5	TRBJ1-1	.	CASSSLSLWPEAFF	TGTGCCAGCAGTTCCCTTTCCTTGTGGCCTGAAGCTTTCTTT